Listed here is a single T cell receptor (beta chain). The antigen remains unidentified. It was template switching that added a universal primer site, and there were unique molecular identifiers on the cDNA. One entry per CDR3 protein, called by TCRdb with MiXCR from the 5' RACE reads. The sample lists around 1.7 million distinct CDR3 sequences, under 35% occurring once. Germline trimming cut 3 bases from V and 5 bases from J; bases unmatched to any gene: 4. Germline CDR1 is LGHDT and CDR2 is YNNKEL (reference sequence). This CDR3 spans 14 amino acids. This specimen comes from a study of identical twins. Study findings and constraints: A lower insertion count was a feature of abundant cord blood beta clonotypes, with no such feature in memory repertoires. Weaker excess twin sharing was seen among beta out-of-frame sequences. There was more out-of-frame TCR alpha sharing in monozygotic twins than models estimated.

The chain links TRBV3-1 to TRBJ2-1; 7 bases fit TRBD2. The sample consisted of cord blood. The clonotype was recovered from a newborn girl in good health. The CDR3 nucleotides are TGTGCCAGCAGCCAGCGGGGGAGCGACAATGAGCAGTTCTTC. Residues: CASSQRGSDNEQFF.